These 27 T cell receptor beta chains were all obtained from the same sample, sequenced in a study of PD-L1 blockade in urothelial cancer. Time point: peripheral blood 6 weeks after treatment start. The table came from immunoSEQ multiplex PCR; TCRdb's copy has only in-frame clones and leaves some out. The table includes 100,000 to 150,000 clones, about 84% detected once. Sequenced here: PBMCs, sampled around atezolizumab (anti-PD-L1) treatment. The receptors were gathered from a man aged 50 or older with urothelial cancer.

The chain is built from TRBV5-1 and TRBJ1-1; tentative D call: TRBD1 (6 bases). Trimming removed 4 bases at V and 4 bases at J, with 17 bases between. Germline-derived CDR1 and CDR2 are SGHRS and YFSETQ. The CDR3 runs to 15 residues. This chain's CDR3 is CASSLTLGGPTEAFF. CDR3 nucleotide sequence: TGCGCCAGCAGCCTAACGTTGGGGGGGCCCACTGAAGCTTTCTTT.

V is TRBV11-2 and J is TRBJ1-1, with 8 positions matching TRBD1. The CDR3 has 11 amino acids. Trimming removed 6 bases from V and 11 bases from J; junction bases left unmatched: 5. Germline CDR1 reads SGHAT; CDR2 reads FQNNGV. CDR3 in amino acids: CASRQTGVAFF. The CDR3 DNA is TGTGCCAGCAGACAGACAGGGGTGGCTTTCTTT.

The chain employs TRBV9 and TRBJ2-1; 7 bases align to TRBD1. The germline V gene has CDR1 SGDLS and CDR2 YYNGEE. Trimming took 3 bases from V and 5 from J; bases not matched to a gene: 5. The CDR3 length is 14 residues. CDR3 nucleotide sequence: TGTGCCAGCAGCGAGGACAGGTTCCACAATGAGCAGTTCTTC. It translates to CASSEDRFHNEQFF.

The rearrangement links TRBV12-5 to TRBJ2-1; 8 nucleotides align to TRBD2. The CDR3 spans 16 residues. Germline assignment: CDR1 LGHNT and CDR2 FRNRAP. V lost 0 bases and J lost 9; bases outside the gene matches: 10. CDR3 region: CASGLVSSGGGVEQFF. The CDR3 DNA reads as TGTGCTAGTGGTTTGGTATCGAGCGGGGGTGGGGTTGAGCAGTTCTTC.

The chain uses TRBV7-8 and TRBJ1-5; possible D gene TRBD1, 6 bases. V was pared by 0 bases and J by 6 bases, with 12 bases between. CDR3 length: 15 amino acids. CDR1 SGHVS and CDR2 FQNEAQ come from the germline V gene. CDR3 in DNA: TGTGCCAGCAGCTTAGCAGGGGGTAGGGGTCAGCCCCAGCATTTT. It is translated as CASSLAGGRGQPQHF.

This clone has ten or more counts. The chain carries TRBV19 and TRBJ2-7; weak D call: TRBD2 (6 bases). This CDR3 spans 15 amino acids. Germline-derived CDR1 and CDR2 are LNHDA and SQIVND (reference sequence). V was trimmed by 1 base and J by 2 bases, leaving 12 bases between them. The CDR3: CASSIGSGFPYEQYF. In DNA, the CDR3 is TGTGCCAGTAGTATAGGTAGCGGCTTCCCCTACGAGCAGTACTTC.

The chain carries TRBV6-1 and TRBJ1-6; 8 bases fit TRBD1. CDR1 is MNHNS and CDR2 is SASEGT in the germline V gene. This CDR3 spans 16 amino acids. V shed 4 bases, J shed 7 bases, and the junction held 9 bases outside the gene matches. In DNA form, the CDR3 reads TGTGCCAGCAGTGCCTCACGGACAGGGCCAAATTCACCCCTCCACTTT. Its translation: CASSASRTGPNSPLHF.

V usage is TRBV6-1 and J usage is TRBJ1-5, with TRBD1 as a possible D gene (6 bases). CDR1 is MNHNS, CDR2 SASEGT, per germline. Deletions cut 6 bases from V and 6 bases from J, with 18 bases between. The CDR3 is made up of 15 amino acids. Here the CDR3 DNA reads TGTGCCAGCAGCCCAACCGGGACAAGAGGTCAGCCCCAGCATTTT. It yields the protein CASSPTGTRGQPQHF.

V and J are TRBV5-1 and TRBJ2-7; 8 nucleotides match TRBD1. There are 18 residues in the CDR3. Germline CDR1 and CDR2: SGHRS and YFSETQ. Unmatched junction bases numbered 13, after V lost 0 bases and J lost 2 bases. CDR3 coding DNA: TGCGCCAGCAGCTTGGCGCCTCGCTCCGGGACAGGCACCTACGAGCAGTACTTC. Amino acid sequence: CASSLAPRSGTGTYEQYF.

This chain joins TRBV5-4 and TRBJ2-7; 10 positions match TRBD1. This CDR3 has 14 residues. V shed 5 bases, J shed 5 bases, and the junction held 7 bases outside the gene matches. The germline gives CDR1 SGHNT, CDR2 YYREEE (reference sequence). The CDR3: CASRTRDRGHEQYF. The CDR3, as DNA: TGTGCCAGCAGGACCCGGGACAGGGGCCACGAGCAGTACTTC.

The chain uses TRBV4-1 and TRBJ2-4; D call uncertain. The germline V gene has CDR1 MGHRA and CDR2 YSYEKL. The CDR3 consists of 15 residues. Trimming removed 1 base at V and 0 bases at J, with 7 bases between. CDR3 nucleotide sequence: TGCGCCAGCAGCCAAGGGCAGGTAGCCAAAAACATTCAGTACTTC. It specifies CASSQGQVAKNIQYF.

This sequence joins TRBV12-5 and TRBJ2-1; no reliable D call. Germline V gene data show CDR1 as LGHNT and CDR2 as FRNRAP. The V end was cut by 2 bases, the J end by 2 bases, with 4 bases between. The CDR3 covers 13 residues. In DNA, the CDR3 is TGTGCTAGTGGTTTGAGCGCCTACAATGAGCAGTTCTTC. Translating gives CASGLSAYNEQFF.

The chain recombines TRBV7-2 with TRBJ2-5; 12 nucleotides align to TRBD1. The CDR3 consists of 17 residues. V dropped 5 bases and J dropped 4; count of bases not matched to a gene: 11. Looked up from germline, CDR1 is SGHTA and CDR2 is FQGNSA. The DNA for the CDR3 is TGTGCCAGCAGCCTACGGGACAGGGGGCTTAGTGCAGAGACCCAGTACTTC. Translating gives CASSLRDRGLSAETQYF.

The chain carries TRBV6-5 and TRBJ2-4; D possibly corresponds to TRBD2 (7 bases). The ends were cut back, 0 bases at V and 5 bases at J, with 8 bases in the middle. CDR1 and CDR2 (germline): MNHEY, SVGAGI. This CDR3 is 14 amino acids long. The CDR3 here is CASSYSGGQNIQYF. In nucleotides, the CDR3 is TGTGCCAGCAGTTACTCGGGGGGGCAAAACATTCAGTACTTC.

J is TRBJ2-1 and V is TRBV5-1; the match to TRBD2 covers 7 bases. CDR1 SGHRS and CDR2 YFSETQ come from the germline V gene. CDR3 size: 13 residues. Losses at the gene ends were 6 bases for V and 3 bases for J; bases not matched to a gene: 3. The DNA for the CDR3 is TGCGCCAGCAACGGACTAGGCTACAATGAGCAGTTCTTC. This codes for CASNGLGYNEQFF.

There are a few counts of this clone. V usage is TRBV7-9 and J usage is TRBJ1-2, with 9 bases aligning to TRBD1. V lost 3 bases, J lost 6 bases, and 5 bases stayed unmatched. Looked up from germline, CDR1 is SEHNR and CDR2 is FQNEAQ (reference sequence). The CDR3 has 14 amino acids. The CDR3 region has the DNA TGTGCCAGCAGCTTCGCGCGACAGGGGGATGGCTACACCTTC. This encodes CASSFARQGDGYTF.

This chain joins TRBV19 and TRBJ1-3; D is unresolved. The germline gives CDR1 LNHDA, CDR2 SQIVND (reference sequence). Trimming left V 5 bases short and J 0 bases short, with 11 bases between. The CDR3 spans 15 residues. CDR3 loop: CASSPNKYSGNTIYF. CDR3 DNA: TGTGCCAGTAGTCCAAACAAATACTCTGGAAACACCATATATTTT.

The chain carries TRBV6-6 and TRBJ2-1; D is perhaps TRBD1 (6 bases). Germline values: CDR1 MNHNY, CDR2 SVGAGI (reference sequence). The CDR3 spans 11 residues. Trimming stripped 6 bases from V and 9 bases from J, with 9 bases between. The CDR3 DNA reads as TGTGCCAGCAGCCTGGGGGCTGAGCAGTTCTTC. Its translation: CASSLGAEQFF.

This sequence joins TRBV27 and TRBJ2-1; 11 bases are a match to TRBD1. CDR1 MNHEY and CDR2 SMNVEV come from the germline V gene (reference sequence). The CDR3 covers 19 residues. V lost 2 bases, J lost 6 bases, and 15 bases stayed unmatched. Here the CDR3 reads CASSLRTYATGTGGNEQFF. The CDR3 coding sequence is TGTGCCAGCAGTTTAAGGACCTACGCAACGGGGACAGGGGGCAATGAGCAGTTCTTC.

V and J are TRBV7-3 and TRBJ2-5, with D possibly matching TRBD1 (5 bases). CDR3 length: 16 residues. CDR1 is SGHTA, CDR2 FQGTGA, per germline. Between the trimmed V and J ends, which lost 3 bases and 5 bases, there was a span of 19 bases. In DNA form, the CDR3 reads TGTGCCAGCAGCTTGCTACAGGACCGAATCCCCGAGACCCAGTACTTC. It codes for CASSLLQDRIPETQYF.

This chain's CDR3 is CASSVLPEGTEAFF. The CDR3 region has the DNA TGTGCCAGCAGCGTACTTCCGGAGGGGACTGAAGCTTTCTTT. This sequence joins TRBV9 and TRBJ1-1, with D possibly being TRBD1 (5 bases). This CDR3 contains 14 residues. V lost 1 base and J lost 5, with 12 bases in between. Per the germline V gene, CDR1 is SGDLS and CDR2 is YYNGEE.

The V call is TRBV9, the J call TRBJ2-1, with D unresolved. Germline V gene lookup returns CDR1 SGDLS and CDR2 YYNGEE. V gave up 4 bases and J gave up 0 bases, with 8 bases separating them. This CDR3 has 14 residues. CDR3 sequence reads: CASSPRNSYNEQFF. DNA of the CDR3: TGTGCCAGCAGCCCCAGGAACTCCTACAATGAGCAGTTCTTC.

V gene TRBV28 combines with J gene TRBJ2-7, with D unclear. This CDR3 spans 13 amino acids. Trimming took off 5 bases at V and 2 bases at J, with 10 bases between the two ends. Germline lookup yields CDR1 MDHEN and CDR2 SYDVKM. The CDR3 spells CASSRLLTYEQYF. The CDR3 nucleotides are TGTGCCAGCAGTAGACTCCTTACCTACGAGCAGTACTTC.

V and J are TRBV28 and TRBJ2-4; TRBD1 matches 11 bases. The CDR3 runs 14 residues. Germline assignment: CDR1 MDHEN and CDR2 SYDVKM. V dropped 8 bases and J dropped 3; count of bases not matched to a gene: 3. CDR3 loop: CASGQGAVKNIQYF. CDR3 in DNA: TGTGCCAGCGGACAGGGGGCGGTCAAAAACATTCAGTACTTC.

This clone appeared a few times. The CDR3 region has the DNA TGCAGTGCTAGACTCTATGGCTACACCTTC. As protein: CSARLYGYTF. The chain couples TRBV20-1 to TRBJ1-2; D call uncertain. The V gene's germline CDR1 is DFQATT and CDR2 SNEGSKA (reference sequence). Trimming took off 2 bases at V and 4 bases at J, with 2 bases between the two ends. This CDR3 has 10 amino acids.

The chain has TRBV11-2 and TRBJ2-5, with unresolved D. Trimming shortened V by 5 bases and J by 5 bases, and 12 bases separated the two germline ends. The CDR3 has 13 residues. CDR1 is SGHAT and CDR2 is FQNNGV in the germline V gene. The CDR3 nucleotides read TGTGCCAGCAGCCCCCAAGTCCGGGAGACCCAGTACTTC. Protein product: CASSPQVRETQYF. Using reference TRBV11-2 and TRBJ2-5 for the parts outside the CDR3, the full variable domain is EAGVAQSPRYKIIEKRQSVAFWCNPISGHATLYWYQQILGQGPKLLIQFQNNGVVDDSQLPKDRFSAERLKGVDSTLKIQPAKLEDSAVYLCASSPQVRETQYFGPGTRLLVL.

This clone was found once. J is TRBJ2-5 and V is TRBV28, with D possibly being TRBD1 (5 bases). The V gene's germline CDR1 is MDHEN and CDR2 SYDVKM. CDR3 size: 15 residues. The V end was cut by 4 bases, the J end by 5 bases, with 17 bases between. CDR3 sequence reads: CASSSPRASAETQYF. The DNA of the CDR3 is TGTGCCAGCAGTTCACCCAGGGCCTCCGCGGAGACCCAGTACTTC.